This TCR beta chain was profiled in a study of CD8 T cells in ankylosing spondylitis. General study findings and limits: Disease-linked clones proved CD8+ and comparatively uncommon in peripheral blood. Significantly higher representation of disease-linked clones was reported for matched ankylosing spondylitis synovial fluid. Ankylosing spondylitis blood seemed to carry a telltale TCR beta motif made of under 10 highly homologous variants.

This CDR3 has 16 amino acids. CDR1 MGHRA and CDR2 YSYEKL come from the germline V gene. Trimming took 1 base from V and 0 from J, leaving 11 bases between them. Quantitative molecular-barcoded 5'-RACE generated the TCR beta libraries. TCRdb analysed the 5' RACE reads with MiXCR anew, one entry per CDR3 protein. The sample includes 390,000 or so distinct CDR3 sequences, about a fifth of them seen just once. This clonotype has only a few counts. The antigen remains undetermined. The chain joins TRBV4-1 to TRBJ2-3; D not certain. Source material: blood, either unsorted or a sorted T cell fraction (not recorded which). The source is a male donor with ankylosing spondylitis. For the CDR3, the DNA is TGCGCCAGCAGCCAAGCCCCACCCCAAAGCACAGATACGCAGTATTTT. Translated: CASSQAPPQSTDTQYF.